One and the same sample provided the 13 T cell receptor beta chains below, sequenced in a study of shared clonotypes between healthy human individuals. The method was immunoSEQ multiplex PCR; TCRdb's version includes in-frame clones alone and lacks a portion of them. The sample records 1.4 million to 1.5 million clones, around 97% being singletons. The sequenced material came from naive CD4+ T cells sorted from blood. The subset is: CD45RA+ positively selected. These receptors all come from a man aged 25 to 40 in good health.

This chain joins TRBV5-1 and TRBJ2-5, with 13 bases lining up with TRBD2. CDR1 is SGHRS, CDR2 YFSETQ, per germline. V trimming: 4 bases; J trimming: 2 bases; junction bases outside the gene matches: 2. This CDR3 spans 15 amino acids. The chain's CDR3 is CASSQGLAGQETQYF. CDR3 DNA: TGCGCCAGCAGCCAGGGACTAGCGGGGCAAGAGACCCAGTACTTC.

This clone was seen once. This rearrangement joins TRBV18 to TRBJ1-2; TRBD1 matches 7 bases. CDR1 is KGHSH, CDR2 LQKENI, per germline. Trimming at V came to 0 bases and at J to 4 bases, leaving 5 bases not matched to a gene. CDR3 length: 15 amino acids. CDR3 sequence reads: CASSPPARGIYGYTF. The CDR3 DNA reads TGTGCCAGCTCACCACCAGCCAGGGGGATCTATGGCTACACCTTC.

A few counts support this clone. This chain links TRBV5-1 with TRBJ1-5, with D tentatively TRBD1 (6 bases). This CDR3 has 13 amino acids. The germline V gene encodes CDR1 SGHRS and CDR2 YFSETQ. Trimming pared 4 bases from V and 4 bases from J, leaving 9 bases between. The CDR3 protein is CASSRDTNQPQHF. CDR3 in DNA: TGCGCCAGCAGCCGGGACACGAATCAGCCCCAGCATTTT.

This sequence joins TRBV18 and TRBJ1-5; TRBD1 agrees at 9 bases. CDR1 and CDR2 (germline): KGHSH, LQKENI. This CDR3 is built from 19 residues. V trimming: 3 bases; J trimming: 6 bases; junction bases outside the gene matches: 18. The DNA for the CDR3 is TGTGCCAGCTCACCTCGAAGCGTCAACCGGGGACAGGGATCTCAGCCCCAGCATTTT. Residues: CASSPRSVNRGQGSQPQHF.

This chain joins TRBV6-5 and TRBJ1-2; D is undetermined. Germline CDR1 reads MNHEY; CDR2 reads SVGAGI. The CDR3 sequence is 13 residues long. V was clipped by 0 bases and J by 4 bases, with 6 bases between them. The CDR3 protein is CASSYSFSYGYTF. CDR3 sequence (DNA): TGTGCCAGCAGTTACTCGTTTTCCTATGGCTACACCTTC.

This clone appeared a single time. Other DNA sequences of this sample code for an identical CDR3. The chain uses TRBV18 and TRBJ2-7, with 8 positions matching TRBD1. V trimming: 3 bases; J trimming: 0 bases; junction bases outside the gene matches: 4. The CDR3 is made up of 15 amino acids. Germline V gene sequence: CDR1 KGHSH, CDR2 LQKENI. Here the CDR3 reads CASSPRTGSSYEQYF. The DNA of the CDR3 is TGTGCCAGCTCACCTCGGACAGGGAGCTCCTACGAGCAGTACTTC. Complete variable domain (other parts from reference TRBV18 and TRBJ2-7): NAGVMQNPRHLVRRRGQEARLRCSPMKGHSHVYWYRQLPEEGLKFMVYLQKENIIDESGMPKERFSAEFPKEGPSILRIQQVVRGDSAAYFCASSPRTGSSYEQYFGPGTRLTVT.

About this clone itself: Other DNA sequences in this specimen translate into the identical CDR3. This rearrangement joins TRBV7-3 to TRBJ2-3; no reliable D call. The germline gives CDR1 SGHTA, CDR2 FQGTGA. Trimming pared 4 bases from V and 3 bases from J, leaving 8 bases between. The CDR3 runs 13 residues. The chain's CDR3 is CASSSFRTDTQYF. CDR3 nucleotides: TGTGCCAGCAGCTCATTTAGGACAGATACGCAGTATTTT.

This chain links TRBV5-4 with TRBJ1-4; D uncertain. Germline V gene sequence: CDR1 SGHNT, CDR2 YYREEE (reference sequence). V lost 4 bases, J lost 4 bases, and 14 bases lay in between. The CDR3 runs to 15 residues. The chain's CDR3 is CASSGHSAFNEKLFF. The CDR3 DNA reads TGTGCCAGCAGCGGTCACAGTGCCTTTAATGAAAAACTGTTTTTT. Using reference TRBV5-4 and TRBJ1-4 for the parts outside the CDR3, the full variable domain is ETGVTQSPTHLIKTRGQQVTLRCSSQSGHNTVSWYQQALGQGPQFIFQYYREEENGRGNFPPRFSGLQFPNYSSELNVNALELDDSALYLCASSGHSAFNEKLFFGSGTQLSVL.

Note on this clone: The same CDR3 also results from other DNA sequences found in this sample. The V call is TRBV28, the J call TRBJ2-7; D gene unclear. The germline V gene has CDR1 MDHEN and CDR2 SYDVKM. The length of the CDR3 is 11 residues. V was clipped by 6 bases and J by 4 bases, with 7 bases between them. The DNA of the CDR3 is TGTGCCAGCAGCACCCCTTACGAGCAGTACTTC. This gives the protein CASSTPYEQYF. The full variable domain, with the rest looked up from reference TRBV28 and TRBJ2-7, is DVKVTQSSRYLVKRTGEKVFLECVQDMDHENMFWYRQDPGLGLRLIYFSYDVKMKEKGDIPEGYSVSREKKERFSLILESASTNQTSMYLCASSTPYEQYFGPGTRLTVT.

The chain recombines TRBV10-3 with TRBJ2-2; no definite D call. The CDR3 runs 14 residues. V lost 3 bases and J lost 2, with 7 bases in between. The germline CDR1 and CDR2 sequences are ENHRY and SYGVKD. CDR3 DNA: TGTGCCATCAGTGACCCTCCAAACACCGGGGAGCTGTTTTTT. It codes for CAISDPPNTGELFF.

The genes are TRBV6-6 and TRBJ1-1; D unresolved. The CDR3 consists of 12 residues. CDR1 and CDR2 from the germline V gene are MNHNY and SVGAGI (reference sequence). V dropped 5 bases and J dropped 7 bases, with 11 bases sitting between them. CDR3 bases: TGTGCCAGCAGTCAGATGCAGTATGAAGCTTTCTTT. It translates to CASSQMQYEAFF.

This clone was recorded only once. Within the sample, other DNA sequences also encode this same CDR3. The CDR3 sequence: CASSPGGQGNQPQHF. The CDR3 nucleotides read TGCGCCAGCAGCCCTGGGGGACAGGGTAATCAGCCCCAGCATTTT. The chain uses TRBV5-1 and TRBJ1-5; 9 bases match TRBD1. V lost 4 bases and J lost 4; bases outside the gene matches: 6. The CDR3 has 15 amino acids. CDR1 SGHRS and CDR2 YFSETQ come from the germline V gene.

The chain has TRBV5-4 and TRBJ1-1, with TRBD1 as a possible D gene (6 bases). This CDR3 region has 15 residues. The V and J ends lost 0 bases and 5 bases respectively, with 14 bases between them. Germline CDR1 reads SGHNT; CDR2 reads YYREEE (reference sequence). The CDR3 nucleotides read TGTGCCAGCAGCTTGGCCGGGGGGCGGAGGACTGAAGCTTTCTTT. Its translation is CASSLAGGRRTEAFF.